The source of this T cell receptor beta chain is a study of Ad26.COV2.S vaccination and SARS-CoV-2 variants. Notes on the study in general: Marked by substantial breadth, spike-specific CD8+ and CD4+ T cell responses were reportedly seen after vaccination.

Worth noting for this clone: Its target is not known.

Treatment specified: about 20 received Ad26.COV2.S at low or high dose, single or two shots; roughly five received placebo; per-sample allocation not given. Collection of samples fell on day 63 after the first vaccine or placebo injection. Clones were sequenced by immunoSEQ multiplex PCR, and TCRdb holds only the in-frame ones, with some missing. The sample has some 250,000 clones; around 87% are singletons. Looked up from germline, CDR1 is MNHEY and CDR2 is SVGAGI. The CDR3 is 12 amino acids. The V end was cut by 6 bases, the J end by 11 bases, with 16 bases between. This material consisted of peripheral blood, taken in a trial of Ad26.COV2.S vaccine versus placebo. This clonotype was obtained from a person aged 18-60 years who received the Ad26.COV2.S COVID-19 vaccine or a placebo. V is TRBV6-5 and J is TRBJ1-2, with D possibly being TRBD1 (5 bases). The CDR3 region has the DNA TGTGCCAGCAGCGACGGAGGGGTCCGGTACACCTTC. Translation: CASSDGGVRYTF.